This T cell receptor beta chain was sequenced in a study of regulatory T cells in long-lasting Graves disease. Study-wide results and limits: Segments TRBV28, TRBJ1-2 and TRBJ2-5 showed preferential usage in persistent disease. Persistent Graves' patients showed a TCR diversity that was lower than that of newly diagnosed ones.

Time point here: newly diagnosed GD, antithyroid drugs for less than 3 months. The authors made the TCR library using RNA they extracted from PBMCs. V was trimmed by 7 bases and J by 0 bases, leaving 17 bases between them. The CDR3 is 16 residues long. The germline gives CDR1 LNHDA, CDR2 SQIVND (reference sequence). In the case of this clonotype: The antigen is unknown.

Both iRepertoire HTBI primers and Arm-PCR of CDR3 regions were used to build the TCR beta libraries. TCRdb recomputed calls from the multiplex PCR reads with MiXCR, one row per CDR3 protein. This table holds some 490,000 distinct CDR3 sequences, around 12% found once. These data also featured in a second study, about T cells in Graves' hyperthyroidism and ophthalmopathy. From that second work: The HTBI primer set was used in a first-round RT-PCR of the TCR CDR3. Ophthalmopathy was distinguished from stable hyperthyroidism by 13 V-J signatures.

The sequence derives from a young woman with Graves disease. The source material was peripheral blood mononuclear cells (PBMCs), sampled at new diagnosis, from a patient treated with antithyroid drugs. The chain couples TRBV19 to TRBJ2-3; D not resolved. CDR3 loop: CASTKMGAPSTDTQYF. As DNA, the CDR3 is TGTGCCAGTACCAAAATGGGCGCCCCTAGCACAGATACGCAGTATTTT.